By share of the sample, the clone carrying this T cell receptor beta chain is medium-sized. Multiplex touch-down PCR with TRB-A/B primers amplified rearranged V-D-J TRB sequences. TCRdb analysed the multiplex PCR reads with MiXCR anew, one entry per CDR3 protein. The sample includes some 620 distinct CDR3 sequences, around 40% seen only once; the top ten take less than 25%. CDR3 length: 13 amino acids. V shed 4 bases and J shed 2 bases, with 9 bases lying between them. From germline, CDR1 is SGHTA and CDR2 FQGNSA. This sample was included in a study of T cell repertoires in aging, cancer and after chemotherapy. Peripheral blood genomic DNA, not sorted cells or RNA, was the template.

The receptor comes from a human donor with a blood cancer. Sequencing was carried out using blood. This chain joins TRBV7-2 and TRBJ2-7; possible D gene TRBD1, 6 bases. CDR3 nucleotide sequence: TGTGCCAGCAGCTACTCAGGGGCCTACGAGCAGTACTTC. Protein: CASSYSGAYEQYF.